These 21 T cell receptor beta chains were sequenced from one sample in a study of neurological immune-mediated disorders. The time point denotes: longitudinal time-point 3. TCRdb redid the calling of the 5' RACE reads with MiXCR, one entry per CDR3 protein. The sample lists roughly 42,000 distinct CDR3 sequences; approximately 13% were seen once. Sequenced: PBMCs. The source is a man younger than 40 in good health.

The sample holds many counts of this clonotype. The V gene is TRBV7-7, the J gene TRBJ2-2; D gene ambiguous. Trimming cost V 1 base and J 3 bases, with 9 bases left between them. The V gene's germline CDR1 is SSHAT and CDR2 FNYEAQ (reference sequence). The CDR3 has 15 amino acids. CDR3 region: CASSLGDPYTGELFF. CDR3 DNA sequence: TGTGCCAGCAGCTTAGGAGATCCTTACACCGGGGAGCTGTTTTTT.

This clonotype came up many times. This chain connects TRBV4-2 to TRBJ2-1, with 7 bases fitting TRBD2. J gave up 2 bases and V 0 bases, and 4 bases lay outside the gene matches. The CDR3 is made up of 16 amino acids. In germline, CDR1 is LGHNA, CDR2 YNFKEQ. The CDR3 DNA reads TGTGCCAGCAGCCAAGATGGGGGGGAAGCCTACAATGAGCAGTTCTTC. Translated: CASSQDGGEAYNEQFF.

This clonotype was seen at least ten times. The CDR3 DNA follows: TGTGCCAGCAGCTTGCGGTCTGGCGGGGGACTCTACGAGCAGTACTTC. Translation gives CASSLRSGGGLYEQYF. The chain joins TRBV5-5 to TRBJ2-7; 7 nucleotides line up with TRBD2. V trimming: 1 base; J trimming: 3 bases; junction bases outside the gene matches: 10. The CDR3 covers 16 residues. Per germline, CDR1 SGHKS and CDR2 YYEKEE (reference sequence).

V is TRBV29-1 and J is TRBJ2-7; no definite D call. CDR1 and CDR2 from the germline V gene are SQVTM and ANQGSEA. This CDR3 spans 16 amino acids. The germline V and J ends were trimmed by 4 bases and 6 bases, with 25 bases remaining between them. Written as DNA, the CDR3 is TGCAGCGTTGGGGGTACATCCACCGGGTCCCCCTCCGAGCAGTACTTC. Residues: CSVGGTSTGSPSEQYF.

This clonotype was seen many times. This chain links TRBV20-1 with TRBJ2-3; 8 positions agree with TRBD2. The ends lost 6 bases at V and 0 bases at J; junction bases unmatched: 5. Germline CDR1 reads DFQATT; CDR2 reads SNEGSKA (reference sequence). The CDR3 has 14 amino acids. DNA for the CDR3: TGCAGTGCCAGTAGCGGGATCAGCACAGATACGCAGTATTTT. Translating gives CSASSGISTDTQYF.

The chain carries TRBV27 and TRBJ1-3; unclear D gene. CDR1 and CDR2 (germline): MNHEY, SMNVEV (reference sequence). The CDR3 runs 14 residues. The V end lost 4 bases, the J end lost 1 base, and 8 bases lay between the germline ends. CDR3 region: CASSSGTSGNTIYF. DNA of the CDR3: TGTGCCAGCAGTTCGGGAACATCTGGAAACACCATATATTTT.

This clonotype was recorded many times. The chain couples TRBV12-3 or TRBV12-4 to TRBJ2-4; a weak D match, TRBD2 (7 bases). Trimming stripped 7 bases from V and 8 bases from J, with 18 bases between. The CDR3 has 14 amino acids. CDR3 sequence: CASTPRGGDDIQYF. For the CDR3, the DNA is TGTGCCAGCACCCCCAGAGGGGGGGATGACATTCAGTACTTC.

The chain carries TRBV27 and TRBJ2-2; no firm D call. Per germline, CDR1 MNHEY and CDR2 SMNVEV (reference sequence). CDR3 size: 15 residues. Trimming took 0 bases from V and 6 from J, leaving 11 bases between them. The CDR3 protein is CASSLSPRQPGELFF. The CDR3 coding sequence is TGTGCCAGCAGTTTATCCCCCAGGCAACCCGGGGAGCTGTTTTTT.

The chain recombines TRBV4-3 with TRBJ2-1; D is ambiguous. Germline-derived CDR1 and CDR2 are LGHNA and YSLEER. Trimming took 1 base from V and 3 from J, leaving 13 bases between them. The CDR3 has 16 residues. CDR3 protein: CASSQGPGGGYNEQFF. The CDR3 region has the DNA TGCGCCAGCAGCCAAGGCCCCGGTGGTGGCTACAATGAGCAGTTCTTC.

This clonotype was observed at least ten times. The V and J genes are TRBV7-9 and TRBJ1-3, with no clear D. V was pared by 6 bases and J by 0 bases, with 12 bases between. Germline V gene sequence: CDR1 SEHNR, CDR2 FQNEAQ (reference sequence). CDR3 size: 15 residues. The CDR3 bases are TGTGCCAGCAGTCAAGACGTAGACTCTGGAAACACCATATATTTT. This codes for CASSQDVDSGNTIYF.

The chain uses TRBV7-2 and TRBJ1-2, with 9 bases that match TRBD1. Germline values: CDR1 SGHTA, CDR2 FQGNSA. The V gene end was trimmed by 8 bases and the J gene end by 6 bases; junction bases not matched to a gene: 10. This CDR3 has 14 amino acids. The CDR3 nucleotides read TGTGCCAGCCGACCCACAGGGGGCCCCGATGGCTACACCTTC. Residues: CASRPTGGPDGYTF.

On this clonotype itself: A much larger clone lies a single base off, so this may be a read error. The rearrangement uses TRBV10-3 and TRBJ2-7; D is unclear. This CDR3 comprises 16 residues. Germline lookup yields CDR1 ENHRY and CDR2 SYGVKD. V gave up 0 bases and J gave up 7 bases, with 19 bases separating them. The CDR3 protein is CAISESLVGRSLEQYF. In DNA, the CDR3 is TGTGCCATCAGTGAGTCATTGGTTGGAAGGAGTTTAGAGCAGTACTTC.

This clonotype was detected many times. The V gene is TRBV7-2, the J gene TRBJ2-3; D is unresolved. The germline V gene encodes CDR1 SGHTA and CDR2 FQGNSA. V was pared by 0 bases and J by 2 bases, with 9 bases between. The CDR3 covers 15 residues. The CDR3 loop reads CASSLAPGDTDTQYF. CDR3 nucleotides: TGTGCCAGCAGCTTAGCGCCCGGAGACACAGATACGCAGTATTTT.

This clonotype showed up many times. The chain couples TRBV20-1 to TRBJ2-7; 10 bases are shared with TRBD2. In germline, CDR1 is DFQATT, CDR2 SNEGSKA (reference sequence). There are 15 residues in the CDR3. V dropped 7 bases and J dropped 0; count of bases not matched to a gene: 9. The DNA of the CDR3 is TGCAGTGTAGGAGCGGGAGGGTTCAGCTCCTACGAGCAGTACTTC. This gives the protein CSVGAGGFSSYEQYF.

This clonotype has ten or more counts. The chain uses TRBV14 and TRBJ2-3; 8 bases are shared with TRBD1. The trim removed 4 bases at V and 2 bases at J, leaving 8 bases unmatched. The CDR3 covers 16 residues. Germline V gene lookup returns CDR1 SGHDN and CDR2 FVKESK. DNA for the CDR3: TGTGCCAGCAGCCTCGACCGGGACAGGTTCACAGATACGCAGTATTTT. Translation: CASSLDRDRFTDTQYF.

This clonotype was seen ten or more times. The rearrangement links TRBV5-1 to TRBJ2-3; possible D gene TRBD1, 5 bases. This CDR3 comprises 15 residues. CDR1 is SGHRS, CDR2 YFSETQ, per germline. Trimming took 5 bases from V and 2 from J, leaving 15 bases between them. The CDR3 DNA follows: TGCGCCAGCAGGCAGGGTGGCGTTGCCACAGATACGCAGTATTTT. As protein: CASRQGGVATDTQYF.

The genes are TRBV28 and TRBJ2-7; 7 bases are a match to TRBD1. Per the germline V gene, CDR1 is MDHEN and CDR2 is SYDVKM. J lost 6 bases, V lost 1 base, and 6 bases had no gene match. The CDR3 totals 14 residues. The CDR3 DNA is TGTGCCAGCAGTTTATCCAAGGGGGCGGCCGAGCAGTACTTC. This translates into CASSLSKGAAEQYF. The variable domain in full, completed from reference TRBV28 and TRBJ2-7, reads DVKVTQSSRYLVKRTGEKVFLECVQDMDHENMFWYRQDPGLGLRLIYFSYDVKMKEKGDIPEGYSVSREKKERFSLILESASTNQTSMYLCASSLSKGAAEQYFGPGTRLTVT.

This clonotype appeared many times. The J gene is TRBJ1-5, the V gene TRBV20-1; D is unclear. Trimming took 5 bases from V and 11 from J, leaving 10 bases between them. Germline V gene lookup returns CDR1 DFQATT and CDR2 SNEGSKA (reference sequence). The CDR3 loop spans 10 amino acids. CDR3 bases: TGCAGTGCTGGGGAGGTGGCCCAGCATTTT. Its protein is CSAGEVAQHF.

This clonotype rates as medium-sized. The chain recombines TRBV29-1 with TRBJ2-5, with D tentatively TRBD2 (6 bases). From germline, CDR1 is SQVTM and CDR2 ANQGSEA. This CDR3 has 12 amino acids. Trimming took 3 bases from V and 7 from J, leaving 12 bases between them. CDR3 sequence: CSVDSDGGTQYF. In DNA form, the CDR3 reads TGCAGCGTTGACAGCGACGGGGGGACCCAGTACTTC.

This clonotype was found many times. The J gene is TRBJ2-1, the V gene TRBV12-5; D gene ambiguous. Per the germline V gene, CDR1 is LGHNT and CDR2 is FRNRAP. The CDR3 runs to 14 residues. V was cut by 7 bases and J by 9 bases, with 19 bases left in between. CDR3 amino acids: CASALNMASGEQFF. CDR3 bases: TGTGCTAGTGCCTTAAACATGGCTTCTGGTGAGCAGTTCTTC.

Ten or more counts support this clonotype. V is TRBV5-1 and J is TRBJ2-4; 15 nucleotides match TRBD2. The CDR3 contains 16 residues. Germline V gene lookup returns CDR1 SGHRS and CDR2 YFSETQ. The junction had 10 bases not matched to a gene; V was cut back by 0 bases and J by 15 bases. The CDR3 DNA reads TGCGCCAGCAGCTTGGAACCGGGACTAGCGGGAGGAGCGTGGTACTTC. It translates to CASSLEPGLAGGAWYF. Full variable domain (remainder filled in from reference TRBV5-1 and TRBJ2-4): KAGVTQTPRYLIKTRGQQVTLSCSPISGHRSVSWYQQTPGQGLQFLFEYFSETQRNKGNFPGRFSGRQFSNSRSEMNVSTLELGDSALYLCASSLEPGLAGGAWYFGAGTRLSVL.